What follows describes a single T cell receptor (beta chain). This sample stems from a study of shared clonotypes between healthy human individuals. Selected positively for CCR7 and CD45RO-negative, naive CD8 cells excluded terminally differentiated effector memory CD45RA+ cells. This table comes from immunoSEQ multiplex PCR, and its TCRdb copy is limited to in-frame clones, with some not included. The sample consists of roughly 590,000 clones, 95% to 96% of them appearing once. From germline, CDR1 is SEHNR and CDR2 FQNEAQ (reference sequence). The CDR3 sequence is 16 residues long. The sequencing sample was made of naive CD8+ T cells sorted from blood. The TCR comes from a woman in her 30s in good health. V and J are TRBV7-9 and TRBJ2-5, with a weak D call TRBD2 (5 bases). The better agreement between TRBJ2-7 and the DNA end casts doubt on the J call. The CDR3 loop reads CASSLAQGGLPSEQYF. In nucleotides, the CDR3 is TGTGCCAGCAGCTTAGCACAAGGCGGACTCCCCTCCGAGCAGTACTTC.